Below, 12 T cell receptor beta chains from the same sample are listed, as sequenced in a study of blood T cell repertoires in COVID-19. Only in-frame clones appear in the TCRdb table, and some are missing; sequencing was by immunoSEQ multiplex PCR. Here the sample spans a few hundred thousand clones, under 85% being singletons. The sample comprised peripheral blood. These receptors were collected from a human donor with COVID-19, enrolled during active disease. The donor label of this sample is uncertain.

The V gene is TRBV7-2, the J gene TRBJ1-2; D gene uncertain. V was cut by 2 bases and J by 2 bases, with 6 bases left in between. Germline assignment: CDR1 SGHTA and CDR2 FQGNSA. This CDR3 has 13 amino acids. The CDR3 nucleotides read TGTGCCAGCAGCTTACAGCGGAACTATGGCTACACCTTC. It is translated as CASSLQRNYGYTF.

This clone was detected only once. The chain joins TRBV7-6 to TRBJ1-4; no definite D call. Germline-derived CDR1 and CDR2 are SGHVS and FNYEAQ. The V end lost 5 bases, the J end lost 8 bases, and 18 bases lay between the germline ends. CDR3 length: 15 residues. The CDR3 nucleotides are TGTGCCAGCAGCCCCTCCTTGACCCCGGGAGAAAAACTGTTTTTT. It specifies CASSPSLTPGEKLFF. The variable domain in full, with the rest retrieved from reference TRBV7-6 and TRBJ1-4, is GAGVSQSPRYKVTKRGQDVALRCDPISGHVSLYWYRQALGQGPEFLTYFNYEAQQDKSGLPNDRFSAERPEGSISTLTIQRTEQRDSAMYRCASSPSLTPGEKLFFGSGTQLSVL.

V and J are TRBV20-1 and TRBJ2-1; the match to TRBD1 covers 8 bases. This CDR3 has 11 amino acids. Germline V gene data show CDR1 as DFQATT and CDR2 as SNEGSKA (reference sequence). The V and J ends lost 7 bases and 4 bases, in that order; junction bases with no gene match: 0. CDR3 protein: CSGQGYNEQFF. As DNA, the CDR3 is TGCAGTGGACAGGGGTACAATGAGCAGTTCTTC.

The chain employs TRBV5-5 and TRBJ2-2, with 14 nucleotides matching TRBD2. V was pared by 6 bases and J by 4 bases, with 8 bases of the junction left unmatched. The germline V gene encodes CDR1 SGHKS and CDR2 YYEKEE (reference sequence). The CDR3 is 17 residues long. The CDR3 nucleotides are TGTGCCAGCAACCAAGGACTAGCGGGAGGCCGCACCGGGGAGCTGTTTTTT. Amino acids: CASNQGLAGGRTGELFF.

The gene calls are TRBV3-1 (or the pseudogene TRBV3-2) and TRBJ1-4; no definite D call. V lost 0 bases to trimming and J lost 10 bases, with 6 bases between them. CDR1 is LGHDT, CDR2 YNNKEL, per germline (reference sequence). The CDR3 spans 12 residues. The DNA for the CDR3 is TGTGCCAGCAGCCAAGACACAGTAAAACTGTTTTTT. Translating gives CASSQDTVKLFF.

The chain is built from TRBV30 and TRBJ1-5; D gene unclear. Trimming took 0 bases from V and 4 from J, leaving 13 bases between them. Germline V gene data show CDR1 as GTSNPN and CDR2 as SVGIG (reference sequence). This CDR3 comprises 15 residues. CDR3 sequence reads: CAWSVRGPKNQPQHF. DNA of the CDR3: TGTGCCTGGAGTGTACGAGGGCCCAAAAATCAGCCCCAGCATTTT.

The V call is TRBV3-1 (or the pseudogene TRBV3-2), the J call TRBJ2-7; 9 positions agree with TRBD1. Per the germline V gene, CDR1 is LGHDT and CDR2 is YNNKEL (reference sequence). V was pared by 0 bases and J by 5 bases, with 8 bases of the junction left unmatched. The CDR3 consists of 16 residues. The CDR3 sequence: CASSQERDRVINEQYF. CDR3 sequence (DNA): TGTGCCAGCAGCCAAGAAAGGGACAGGGTGATCAACGAGCAGTACTTC.

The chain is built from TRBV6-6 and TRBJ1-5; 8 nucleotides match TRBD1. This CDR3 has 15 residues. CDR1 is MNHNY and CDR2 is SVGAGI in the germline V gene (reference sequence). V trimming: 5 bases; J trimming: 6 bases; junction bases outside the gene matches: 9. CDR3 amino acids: CASSLVQGAVQPQHF. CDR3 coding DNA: TGTGCCAGCAGTCTTGTCCAGGGGGCTGTTCAGCCCCAGCATTTT.

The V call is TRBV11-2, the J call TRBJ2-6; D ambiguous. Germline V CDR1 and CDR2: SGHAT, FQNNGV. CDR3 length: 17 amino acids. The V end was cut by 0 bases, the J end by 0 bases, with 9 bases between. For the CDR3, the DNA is TGTGCCAGCAGCTTAGATCTGCCGGTCTCTGGGGCCAACGTCCTGACTTTC. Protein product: CASSLDLPVSGANVLTF.

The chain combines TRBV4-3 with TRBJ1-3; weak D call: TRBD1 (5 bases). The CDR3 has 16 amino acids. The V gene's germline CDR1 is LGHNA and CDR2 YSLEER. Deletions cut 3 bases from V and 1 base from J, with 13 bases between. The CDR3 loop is CASSQDVGGSGNTIYF. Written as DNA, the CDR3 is TGCGCCAGCAGCCAGGACGTCGGGGGTTCTGGAAACACCATATATTTT.

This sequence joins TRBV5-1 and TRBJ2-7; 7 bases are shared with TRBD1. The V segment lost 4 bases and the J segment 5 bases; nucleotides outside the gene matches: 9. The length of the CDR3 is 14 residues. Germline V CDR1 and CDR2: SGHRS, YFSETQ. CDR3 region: CASSQGVLDNEQYF. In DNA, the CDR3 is TGCGCCAGCAGCCAGGGGGTTCTTGATAACGAGCAGTACTTC.

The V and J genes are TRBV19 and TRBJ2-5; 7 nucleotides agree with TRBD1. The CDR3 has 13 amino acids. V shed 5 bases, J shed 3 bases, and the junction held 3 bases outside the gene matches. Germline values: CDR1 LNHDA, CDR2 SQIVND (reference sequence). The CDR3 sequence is CASSLDREETQYF. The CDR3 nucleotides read TGTGCCAGTAGTCTCGACAGGGAAGAGACCCAGTACTTC.